This TCR beta chain was recorded in a study of T cell responses to AZD1222 COVID-19 vaccine. The assay was immunoSEQ multiplex PCR, and TCRdb's table has in-frame clones only and misses some. The data hold some 130,000 clones, with over 90% observed a single time. V was clipped by 6 bases and J by 1 base, with 4 bases between them. Germline assignment: CDR1 DFQATT and CDR2 SNEGSKA (reference sequence). This CDR3 is built from 11 residues. Study-wide results and limits: Spike-specific TCR breadth and depth both grew after two AZD1222 doses. Researchers took repertoire samples only after the peak T cell response had come. Nearly half of spike-specific TCRs reportedly target variant regions that are unmutated in the B.1.351 and B.1.1.7 variants. Recipients of AZD1222 seropositive at baseline numbered only 5 to 7.

Concerning this clone itself: Antigen: not known.

Sequenced here: peripheral blood, sampled on day 0 of AZD1222 vaccination. This sequence joins TRBV20-1 and TRBJ1-3, with D uncertain. The receptor comes from an adult in good health. The CDR3 sequence is CSAQSGNTIYF. For the CDR3, the DNA is TGCAGTGCCCAGTCTGGAAACACCATATATTTT.